The rows below give T cell receptor beta chains drawn from one sample of a study of shared clonotypes between healthy human individuals. Clones were sequenced by immunoSEQ multiplex PCR, and TCRdb holds only the in-frame ones, with some missing. Of about 2 million clones listed, about 95% are singletons. Sequenced material: naive CD8+ T cells sorted from blood. These receptors came from a man aged 18 to 35 in good health. Each CDR3 is given with its conserved first and last residue. A D gene is named only where the DNA matches it firmly. Rows may omit the clone size; those that give it use once, few, many or a size class.

>TRBJ2-7|TRBD1|.|TRBV2
TGTGCCAGCAGTCGGACAGGGCCGGCCTACGAGCAGTACTTC
CASSRTGPAYEQYF
>TRBJ2-2|.|.|TRBV2
TGTGCCAGCATTCAGGGTCTGAACACCGGGGAGCTGTTTTTT
CASIQGLNTGELFF
>TRBJ2-7|TRBD2|.|TRBV27
TGTGCCAGCAGTTGGCTAGCGGGGAACTCCTACGAGCAGTACTTC
CASSWLAGNSYEQYF
>TRBJ2-1|TRBD1|.|TRBV28
TGTGCCAGCACTCCAGGGGGCTTTGAGCAGTTCTTC
CASTPGGFEQFF
>TRBJ2-7|TRBD2|once|TRBV10-2
TGCGCCAGCAGGACTAGCAATTACGAGCAGTACTTC
CASRTSNYEQYF
>TRBJ2-5|.|.|TRBV6-5
TGTGCCAGCAGCCAAATACGACAGATACAAGAGACCCAGTACTTC
CASSQIRQIQETQYF
>TRBJ2-5|.|.|TRBV5-4
TGTGCCAGCAGCTTGCTAAATGTAGGCCAAGAGACCCAGTACTTC
CASSLLNVGQETQYF
>TRBJ2-7|TRBD2|.|TRBV5-6
TGTGCCAGCAGCTTGGAAGCGGGAGGTAGCTCCTACGAGCAGTACTTC
CASSLEAGGSSYEQYF
>TRBJ1-1|TRBD1|.|TRBV5-1
TGCGCCAGCAGCCCCGGGGACAGGGTTTTCATGGACGAAGCTTTCTTT
CASSPGDRVFMDEAFF
>TRBJ2-7|TRBD1|.|TRBV7-9
TGTGCCAGCAGCCCCTCGGGCGCACTGACAGGGGGGATTTTGTACGAGCAGTACTTC
CASSPSGALTGGILYEQYF
>TRBJ1-2|TRBD1|.|TRBV29-1
TGCAGCGTTGAAGATGGGGACAGTAATGGCTACACCTTC
CSVEDGDSNGYTF
>TRBJ2-2|.|.|TRBV2
TGTGCCAGCAGTGTCCGATCCGGGAAGATCGGGAACACCGGGGAGCTGTTTTTT
CASSVRSGKIGNTGELFF
>TRBJ2-7|TRBD2|.|TRBV5-6
TGTGCCAGCAGCGCCGGGACTAGCGGGGTTTACTACGAGCAGTACTTC
CASSAGTSGVYYEQYF
>TRBJ1-2|.|.|TRBV2
TGTGCCAGCAGTGAAGGGGCAGCCACTAACTATGGCTACACCTTC
CASSEGAATNYGYTF
>TRBJ2-1|.|.|TRBV27
TGTGCCAGCAGTGATGGCCGAAAGCAGTTCTTC
CASSDGRKQFF
>TRBJ2-2|.|.|TRBV27
TGTGCCAGCGCCCTCTGGGGGGCCGGGGAGCTGTTTTTT
CASALWGAGELFF
>TRBJ2-4|TRBD2|.|TRBV6-5
TGTGCCAGCAGTTACGGACTAGCGGGAGGGATAAACATTCAGTACTTC
CASSYGLAGGINIQYF
>TRBJ2-2|.|.|TRBV6-5
TGTGCCAGCAGTTACTCGGGGACATGGGGCCCCGGGGAGCTGTTTTTT
CASSYSGTWGPGELFF
>TRBJ2-5|TRBD2|.|TRBV30
TGTGCCTGGACTAGCGGGGCGACGGAGACCCAGTACTTC
CAWTSGATETQYF
>TRBJ2-5|.|.|TRBV15
TGTGCCACCAGCAAGGGAGAGACCCAGTACTTC
CATSKGETQYF
>TRBJ2-5|.|once|TRBV29-1
TGCAGCACAGATTTACCGGGACAACTGGCCCTAGGGACCCAGTACTTC
CSTDLPGQLALGTQYF
>TRBJ2-1|.|.|TRBV5-6
TGTGCCAGCAGGCCCGGAGGAGGGTACAATGAGCAGTTCTTC
CASRPGGGYNEQFF
>TRBJ2-1|.|.|TRBV19
TGTGCCAGTAGTCCCGGCACCGGCCGCTCCTACAATGAGCAGTTCTTC
CASSPGTGRSYNEQFF
>TRBJ2-2|TRBD1|.|TRBV10-2
TGCGCCAGCAGGGACCTGGGACAGGGTCACACCGGGGAGCTGTTTTTT
CASRDLGQGHTGELFF
>TRBJ2-2|.|once|TRBV7-6
TGTGCCAGCAGCTTGGAGTCAGGGCCGAACACCGGGGAGCTGTTTTTT
CASSLESGPNTGELFF
>TRBJ1-3|.|.|TRBV10-2
TGCGCCAGCAGTGAAGGCCTCCCCATATATTTT
CASSEGLPIYF
>TRBJ1-1|.|.|TRBV5-4
TGTGCCAGCAGAAACACCCTGAACACTGAAGCTTTCTTT
CASRNTLNTEAFF
>TRBJ2-1|.|.|TRBV7-8
TGTGCCAGCAGCCGAAGCTACAATGAGCAGTTCTTC
CASSRSYNEQFF
>TRBJ1-6|.|.|TRBV21-1
TGTGCCAGCAGCAAGGGGACAGCGATCTCACCCCTCCACTTT
CASSKGTAISPLHF
>TRBJ2-1|.|.|TRBV27
TGTGCCAGCCGCGCCCGCGAGAGGGTTCTCTACAATGAGCAGTTCTTC
CASRARERVLYNEQFF
>TRBJ2-7|TRBD2|.|TRBV13
TGTGCCAGCAGCTTGATATCGGGAGGGAGTTACGAGCAGTACTTC
CASSLISGGSYEQYF
>TRBJ2-3|.|.|TRBV6-1
TGTGCCACCTGTCGGGATGATACGCAGTATTTT
CATCRDDTQYF
>TRBJ2-1|.|few|TRBV7-2
TGTGCCAGCAGCTTAGGGGGTGAGCAGTTCTTC
CASSLGGEQFF
>TRBJ2-3|.|once|TRBV14
TGTGCCAGCAGCCAAGAACAGTTCACAGATACGCAGTATTTT
CASSQEQFTDTQYF
>TRBJ2-5|TRBD2|.|TRBV13
TGTGCCAGCAGCTTATGGGGACTAGAGTCGAACGAGACCCAGTACTTC
CASSLWGLESNETQYF
>TRBJ2-5|.|.|TRBV18
TGTGCCAGCTCACCGGAACGGAGTCAAGAGACCCAGTACTTC
CASSPERSQETQYF
>TRBJ2-7|TRBD1|.|TRBV13
TGTGCCAGCAGCTTGGGACAGGGAGGTTACGAGCAGTACTTC
CASSLGQGGYEQYF
>TRBJ1-1|TRBD1|.|TRBV10-1
TGCGCCAGCAGTATACGACAGGGCGACACTGAAGCTTTCTTT
CASSIRQGDTEAFF
>TRBJ2-7|TRBD2|.|TRBV2
TGTGCCAGCAGTGAAGCGTATACTAGCGACGTTCTCTCCTACGAGCAGTACTTC
CASSEAYTSDVLSYEQYF
>TRBJ2-3|.|.|TRBV6-1
TGTGCCAGCAGTGTCCGGGATACCTCTGGAGGGGGCACAGATACGCAGTATTTT
CASSVRDTSGGGTDTQYF